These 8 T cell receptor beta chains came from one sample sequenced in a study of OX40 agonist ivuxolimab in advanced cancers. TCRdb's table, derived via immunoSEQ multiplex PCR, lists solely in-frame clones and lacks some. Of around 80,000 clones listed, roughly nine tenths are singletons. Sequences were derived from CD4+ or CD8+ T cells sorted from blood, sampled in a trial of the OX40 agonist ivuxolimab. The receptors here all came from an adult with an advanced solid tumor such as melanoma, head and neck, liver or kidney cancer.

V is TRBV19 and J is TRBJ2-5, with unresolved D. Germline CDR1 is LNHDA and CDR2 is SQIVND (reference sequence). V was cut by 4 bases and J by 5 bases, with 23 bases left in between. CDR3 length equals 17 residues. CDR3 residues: CASSTTPVLPGMETQYF. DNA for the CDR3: TGTGCCAGTAGTACCACCCCGGTTCTACCGGGTATGGAGACCCAGTACTTC.

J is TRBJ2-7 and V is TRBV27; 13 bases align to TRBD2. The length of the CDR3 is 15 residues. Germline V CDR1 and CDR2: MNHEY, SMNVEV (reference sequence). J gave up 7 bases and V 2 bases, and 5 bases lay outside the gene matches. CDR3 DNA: TGTGCCAGCAGTTTACGGACTAGCGGGAGTGGAGAGCAGTACTTC. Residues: CASSLRTSGSGEQYF.

The CDR3 nucleotides read TGCAGTGCAAATAGCGGCTACGAGCAGTACTTC. Its protein product is CSANSGYEQYF. The chain uses TRBV20-1 and TRBJ2-7; possible D gene TRBD2, 6 bases. The germline CDR1 and CDR2 sequences are DFQATT and SNEGSKA (reference sequence). The CDR3 runs 11 residues. V shed 6 bases and J shed 3 bases, with 9 bases lying between them.

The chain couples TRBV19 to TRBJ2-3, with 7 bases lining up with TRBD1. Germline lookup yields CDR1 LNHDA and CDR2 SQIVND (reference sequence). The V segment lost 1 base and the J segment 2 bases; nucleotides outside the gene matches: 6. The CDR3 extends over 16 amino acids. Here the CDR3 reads CASSIVGTVYTDTQYF. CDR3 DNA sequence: TGTGCCAGTAGTATAGTCGGGACAGTCTACACAGATACGCAGTATTTT.

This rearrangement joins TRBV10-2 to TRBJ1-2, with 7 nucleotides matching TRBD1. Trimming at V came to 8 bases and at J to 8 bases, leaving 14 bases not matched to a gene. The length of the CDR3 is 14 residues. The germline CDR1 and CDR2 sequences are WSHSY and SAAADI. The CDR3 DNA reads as TGCGCCAGCTCCCCGCGTGGACAGGCGGGCGGCTACACCTTC. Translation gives CASSPRGQAGGYTF.

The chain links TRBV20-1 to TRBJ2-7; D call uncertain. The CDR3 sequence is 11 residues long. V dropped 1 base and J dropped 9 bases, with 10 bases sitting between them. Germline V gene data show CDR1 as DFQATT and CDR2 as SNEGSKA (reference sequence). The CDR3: CSARVSLGQYF. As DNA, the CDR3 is TGCAGTGCTAGAGTAAGCTTAGGGCAGTACTTC.

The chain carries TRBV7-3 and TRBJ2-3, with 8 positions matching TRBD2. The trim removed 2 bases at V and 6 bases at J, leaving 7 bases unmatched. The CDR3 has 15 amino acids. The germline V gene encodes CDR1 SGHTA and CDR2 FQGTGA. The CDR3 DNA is TGTGCCAGCAGCTTAGGAGGACTAGCTCCTGATACGCAGTATTTT. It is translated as CASSLGGLAPDTQYF.

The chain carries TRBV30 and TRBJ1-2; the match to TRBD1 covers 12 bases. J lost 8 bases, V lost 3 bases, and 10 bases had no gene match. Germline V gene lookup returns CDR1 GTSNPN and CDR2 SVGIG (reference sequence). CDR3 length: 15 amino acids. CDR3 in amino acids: CAWRKPGQGAGGYTF. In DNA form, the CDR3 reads TGTGCCTGGAGAAAACCGGGACAGGGGGCTGGGGGCTACACCTTC.